A selection of T cell receptor beta chains follows, all from one sample in a study of tumor and adjacent non-tumor tissue in lung cancer. TCRdb re-called the multiplex PCR reads with MiXCR, one entry per CDR3 protein. The table shows approximately 120,000 distinct CDR3 sequences, with about 66% occurring only once. Sequencing used lung tumor tissue. The source of these receptors is a man aged 25-45 years with non-small cell lung cancer. Each CDR3 is given with its conserved first and last residue. D genes are given only for firm matches. Expanded clones get a size class; other rows say once, few or many, or leave the size out.

DNA: TGCGCCAGCAGTCCTCAACCGGGGGATGGGCAGTTCTTC
CDR3: CASSPQPGDGQFF
V: TRBV4-3
D: NA
J: TRBJ2-1
size: NA

DNA: TGTGCCAGCAGTGAAGCCTTATGGGGGTCGGATCAACCCCTGCATTTT
CDR3: CASSEALWGSDQPLHF
V: TRBV6-1
D: NA
J: TRBJ1-5
size: NA

DNA: TGTGCCAGCATCTTAGAATACTCAGATACGCAGTATTTT
CDR3: CASILEYSDTQYF
V: TRBV11-3
D: NA
J: TRBJ2-3
size: NA

DNA: TGTGCCAGCAGCCGCGGGGACAGCTGGAACTACGAGCAGTACTTC
CDR3: CASSRGDSWNYEQYF
V: TRBV7-8
D: NA
J: TRBJ2-7
size: few

DNA: TGCGCCAGCAGCCAGGGCCCCGGGGCGGATCAGCCCCAGCATTTT
CDR3: CASSQGPGADQPQHF
V: TRBV4-1
D: NA
J: TRBJ1-5
size: NA

DNA: TGTGCCAGCAGCTTAAGGGGACAGGGGGAGTTTACGCAGTATTTT
CDR3: CASSLRGQGEFTQYF
V: TRBV12-3/TRBV12-4
D: TRBD1
J: TRBJ2-3
size: NA

DNA: TGTGCCAGCAGTACCCCAGCGAACATTGAAGCTTTCTTT
CDR3: CASSTPANIEAFF
V: TRBV12-3/TRBV12-4
D: NA
J: TRBJ1-1
size: NA

DNA: TGCAGCGTTGGTGGCGGCAGATGTGGCTACACCTTC
CDR3: CSVGGGRCGYTF
V: TRBV29-1
D: NA
J: TRBJ1-2
size: NA

DNA: TGCAGCGTAATGCCCGAATTGTGGTCGGTCGATCTTCAAGGACAGGGACACTACGAGCAGTACTTC
CDR3: CSVMPELWSVDLQGQGHYEQYF
V: TRBV29-1
D: TRBD1
J: TRBJ2-7
size: NA

DNA: TGCAGTGCCCGGACTAGCAGGACCTACAATGAGCAATTCTTC
CDR3: CSARTSRTYNEQFF
V: TRBV20-1
D: TRBD2
J: TRBJ2-1
size: NA

DNA: TGTGCCAGCAGCTGGGAGGGAGCAGGGTCACCCCTCCACTTT
CDR3: CASSWEGAGSPLHF
V: TRBV7-3
D: NA
J: TRBJ1-6
size: NA

DNA: TGTGCCAGCAGCCTCCAGAGCTCCTACAATGAGCAGTTCTTC
CDR3: CASSLQSSYNEQFF
V: TRBV13
D: NA
J: TRBJ2-1
size: NA

DNA: TGTGCCAGCAGTTTAAGGCTCGGGGTCCAAGAGACCCAGAACTTC
CDR3: CASSLRLGVQETQNF
V: TRBV12-3/TRBV12-4
D: NA
J: TRBJ2-5
size: once

DNA: TGTGTCAGCAGTAGGGGAAATGAGCAGTTCTTT
CDR3: CVSSRGNEQFF
V: TRBV7-9
D: NA
J: TRBJ2-1
size: NA